What follows are 3 T cell receptor beta chains derived from one specimen sequenced in a study of blood T cell repertoires in COVID-19. Produced via immunoSEQ multiplex PCR; TCRdb's table is partial and in-frame only. The sample includes 350,000 to 550,000 clones, 75% to 90% of them seen just once. The sequenced material came from PBMCs or T cells enriched from blood (not recorded which). The receptors were sampled from a young man who had recovered from COVID-19.

This sequence joins TRBV18 and TRBJ1-2, with TRBD1 as a possible D gene (6 bases). The CDR3 covers 14 residues. V lost 6 bases, J lost 7 bases, and 18 bases lay in between. Germline lookup yields CDR1 KGHSH and CDR2 LQKENI. CDR3 protein: CASSKQGEAGGYTF. Written as DNA, the CDR3 is TGTGCCAGCTCTAAACAGGGAGAGGCCGGTGGCTACACCTTC.

This clone came up a few times. The chain carries TRBV15 and TRBJ1-1; D remains unclear. Between the trimmed V and J ends, which lost 3 bases and 0 bases, there was a span of 5 bases. This CDR3 has 13 residues. The germline V gene has CDR1 LNHNV and CDR2 YYDKDF (reference sequence). The CDR3 coding sequence is TGTGCCACCAGCAGTTCCATGAACACTGAAGCTTTCTTT. Residues: CATSSSMNTEAFF.

The genes are TRBV6-4 and TRBJ2-7; D unclear. Trimming cost V 7 bases and J 3 bases, with 7 bases left between them. The CDR3 sequence is 11 residues long. Germline V gene sequence: CDR1 MRHNA, CDR2 SNTAGT. CDR3 residues: CASTRIYEQYF. The DNA for the CDR3 is TGTGCCAGCACCAGAATCTACGAGCAGTACTTC.